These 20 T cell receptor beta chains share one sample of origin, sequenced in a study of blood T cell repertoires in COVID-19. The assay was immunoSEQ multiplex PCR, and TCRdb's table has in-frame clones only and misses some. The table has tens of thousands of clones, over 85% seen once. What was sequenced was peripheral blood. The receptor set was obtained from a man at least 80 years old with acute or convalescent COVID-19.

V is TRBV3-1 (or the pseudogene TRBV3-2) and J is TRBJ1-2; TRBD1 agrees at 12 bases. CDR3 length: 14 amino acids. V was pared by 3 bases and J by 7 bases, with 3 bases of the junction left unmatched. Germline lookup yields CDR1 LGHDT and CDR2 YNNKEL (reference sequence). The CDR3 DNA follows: TGTGCCAGCAGCCAGGGACAGGGGGCTCGTGGCTACACCTTC. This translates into CASSQGQGARGYTF.

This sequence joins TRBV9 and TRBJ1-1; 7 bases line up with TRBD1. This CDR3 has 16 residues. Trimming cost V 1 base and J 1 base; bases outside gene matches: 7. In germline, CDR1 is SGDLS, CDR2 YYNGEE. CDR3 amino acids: CASSVTQRGPNTEAFF. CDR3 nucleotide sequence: TGTGCCAGCAGCGTAACTCAAAGGGGGCCGAACACTGAAGCTTTCTTT.

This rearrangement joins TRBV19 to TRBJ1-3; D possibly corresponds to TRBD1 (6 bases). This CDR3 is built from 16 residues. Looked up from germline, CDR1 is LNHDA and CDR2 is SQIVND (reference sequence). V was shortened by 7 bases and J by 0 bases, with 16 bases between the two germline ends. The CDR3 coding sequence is TGTGCCAGTACCTCCGGGACACCATCCTCTGGAAACACCATATATTTT. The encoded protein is CASTSGTPSSGNTIYF. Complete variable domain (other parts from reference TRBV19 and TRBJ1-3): DGGITQSPKYLFRKEGQNVTLSCEQNLNHDAMYWYRQDPGQGLRLIYYSQIVNDFQKGDIAEGYSVSREKKESFPLTVTSAQKNPTAFYLCASTSGTPSSGNTIYFGEGSWLTVV.

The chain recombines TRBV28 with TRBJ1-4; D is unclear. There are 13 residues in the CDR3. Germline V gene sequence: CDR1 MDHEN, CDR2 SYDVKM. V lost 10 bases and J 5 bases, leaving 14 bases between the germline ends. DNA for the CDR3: TGTGCCACCAGCGGGTCCCGGAATGAAAAACTGTTTTTT. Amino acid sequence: CATSGSRNEKLFF. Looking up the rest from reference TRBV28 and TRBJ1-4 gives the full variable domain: DVKVTQSSRYLVKRTGEKVFLECVQDMDHENMFWYRQDPGLGLRLIYFSYDVKMKEKGDIPEGYSVSREKKERFSLILESASTNQTSMYLCATSGSRNEKLFFGSGTQLSVL.

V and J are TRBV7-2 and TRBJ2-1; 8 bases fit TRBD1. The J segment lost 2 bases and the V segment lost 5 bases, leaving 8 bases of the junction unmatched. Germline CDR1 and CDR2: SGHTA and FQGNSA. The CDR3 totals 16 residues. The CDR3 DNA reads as TGTGCCAGCAGCCCAGGGGACAGGTTTCCCTACAATGAGCAGTTCTTC. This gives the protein CASSPGDRFPYNEQFF.

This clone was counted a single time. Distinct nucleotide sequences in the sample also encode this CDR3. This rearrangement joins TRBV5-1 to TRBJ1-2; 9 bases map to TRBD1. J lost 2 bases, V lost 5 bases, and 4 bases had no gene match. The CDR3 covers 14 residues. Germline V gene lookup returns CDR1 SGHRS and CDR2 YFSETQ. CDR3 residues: CASSPGQGNYGYTF. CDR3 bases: TGCGCCAGCAGTCCGGGACAGGGCAACTATGGCTACACCTTC. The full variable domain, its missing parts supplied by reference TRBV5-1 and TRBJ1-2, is KAGVTQTPRYLIKTRGQQVTLSCSPISGHRSVSWYQQTPGQGLQFLFEYFSETQRNKGNFPGRFSGRQFSNSRSEMNVSTLELGDSALYLCASSPGQGNYGYTFGSGTRLTVV.

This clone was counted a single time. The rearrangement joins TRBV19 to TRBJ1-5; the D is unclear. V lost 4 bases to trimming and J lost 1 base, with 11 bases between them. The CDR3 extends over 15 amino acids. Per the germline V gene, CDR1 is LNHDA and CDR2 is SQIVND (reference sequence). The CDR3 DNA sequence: TGTGCCAGTAGTAGAGCGGGAGGGAGCAATCAGCCCCAGCATTTT. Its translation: CASSRAGGSNQPQHF. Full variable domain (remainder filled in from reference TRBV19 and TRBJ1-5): DGGITQSPKYLFRKEGQNVTLSCEQNLNHDAMYWYRQDPGQGLRLIYYSQIVNDFQKGDIAEGYSVSREKKESFPLTVTSAQKNPTAFYLCASSRAGGSNQPQHFGDGTRLSIL.

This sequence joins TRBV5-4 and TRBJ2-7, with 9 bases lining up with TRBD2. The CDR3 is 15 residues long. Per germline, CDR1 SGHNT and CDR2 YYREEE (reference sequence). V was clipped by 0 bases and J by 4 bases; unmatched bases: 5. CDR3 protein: CASSLGASGVYEQYF. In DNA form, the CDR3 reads TGTGCCAGCAGCTTGGGCGCTAGCGGGGTATACGAGCAGTACTTC.

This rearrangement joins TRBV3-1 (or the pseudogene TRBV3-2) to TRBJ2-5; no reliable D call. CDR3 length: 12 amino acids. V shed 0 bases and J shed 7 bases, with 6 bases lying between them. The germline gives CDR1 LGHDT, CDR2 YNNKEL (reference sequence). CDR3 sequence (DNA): TGTGCCAGCAGCCAAGACGCAGGGACCCAGTACTTC. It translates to CASSQDAGTQYF.

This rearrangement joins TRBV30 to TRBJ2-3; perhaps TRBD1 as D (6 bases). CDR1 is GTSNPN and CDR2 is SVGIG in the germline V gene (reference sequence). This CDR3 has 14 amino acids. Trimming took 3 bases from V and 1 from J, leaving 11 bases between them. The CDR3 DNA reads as TGTGCCTGGAGGATGGGGGCCGGCACAGATACGCAGTATTTT. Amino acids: CAWRMGAGTDTQYF.

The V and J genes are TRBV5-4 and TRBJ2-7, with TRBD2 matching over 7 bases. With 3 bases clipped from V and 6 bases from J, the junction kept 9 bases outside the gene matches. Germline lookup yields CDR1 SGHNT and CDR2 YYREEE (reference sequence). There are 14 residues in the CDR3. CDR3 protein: CASSWGGRLVEQYF. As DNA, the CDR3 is TGTGCCAGCAGCTGGGGGGGAAGGCTAGTCGAGCAGTACTTC.

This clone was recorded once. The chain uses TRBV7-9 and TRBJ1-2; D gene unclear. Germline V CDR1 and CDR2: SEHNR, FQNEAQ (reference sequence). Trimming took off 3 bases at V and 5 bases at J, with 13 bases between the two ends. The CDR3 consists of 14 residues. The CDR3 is CASSLGNSPYGYTF. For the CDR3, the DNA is TGTGCCAGCAGCTTGGGTAACAGCCCATATGGCTACACCTTC.

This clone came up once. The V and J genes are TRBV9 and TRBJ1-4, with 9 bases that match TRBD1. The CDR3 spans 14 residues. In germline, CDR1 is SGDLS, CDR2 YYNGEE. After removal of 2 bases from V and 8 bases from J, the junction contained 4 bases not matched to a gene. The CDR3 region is CASSVGGQGEKLFF. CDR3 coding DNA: TGTGCCAGCAGCGTCGGGGGACAGGGCGAAAAACTGTTTTTT.

Here the CDR3 reads CASSQNVGQIYEQYF. The CDR3 bases are TGTGCCAGCAGCCAAAACGTGGGACAAATCTACGAGCAGTACTTC. This chain joins TRBV4-2 and TRBJ2-7, with a weak D call TRBD1 (6 bases). In germline, CDR1 is LGHNA, CDR2 YNFKEQ. This CDR3 is 15 amino acids long. V was cut by 2 bases and J by 3 bases, with 14 bases left in between.

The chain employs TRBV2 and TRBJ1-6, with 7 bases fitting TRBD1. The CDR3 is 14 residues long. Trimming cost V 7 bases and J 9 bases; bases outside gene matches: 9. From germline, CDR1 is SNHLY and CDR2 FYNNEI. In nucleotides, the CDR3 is TGTGCCAGCAACACAGGGGCCGGGGGTTCACCCCTCCACTTT. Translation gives CASNTGAGGSPLHF.

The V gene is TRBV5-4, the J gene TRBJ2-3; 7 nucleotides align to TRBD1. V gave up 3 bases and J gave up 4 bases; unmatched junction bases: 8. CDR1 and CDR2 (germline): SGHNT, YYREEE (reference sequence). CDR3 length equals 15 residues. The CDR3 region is CASSSRQGYPDTQYF. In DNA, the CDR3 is TGTGCCAGCAGCTCCCGACAGGGATATCCAGATACGCAGTATTTT.

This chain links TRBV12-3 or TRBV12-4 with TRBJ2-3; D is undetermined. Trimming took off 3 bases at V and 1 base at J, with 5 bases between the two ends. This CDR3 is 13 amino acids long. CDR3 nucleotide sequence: TGTGCCAGCAGTTTCGTCGGCACAGATACGCAGTATTTT. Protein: CASSFVGTDTQYF.

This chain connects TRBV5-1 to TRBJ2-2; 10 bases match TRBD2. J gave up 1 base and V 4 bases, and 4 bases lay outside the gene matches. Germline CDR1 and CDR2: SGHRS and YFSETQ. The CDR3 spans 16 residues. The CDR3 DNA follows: TGCGCCAGCAGCCAGGGACTAGCGATGAACACCGGGGAGCTGTTTTTT. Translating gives CASSQGLAMNTGELFF.

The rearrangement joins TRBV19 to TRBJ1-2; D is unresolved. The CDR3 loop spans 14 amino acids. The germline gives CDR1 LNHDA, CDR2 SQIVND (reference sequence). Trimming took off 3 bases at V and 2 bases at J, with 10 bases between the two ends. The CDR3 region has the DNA TGTGCCAGTAGTATCGGGGTGGCCAACTATGGCTACACCTTC. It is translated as CASSIGVANYGYTF.

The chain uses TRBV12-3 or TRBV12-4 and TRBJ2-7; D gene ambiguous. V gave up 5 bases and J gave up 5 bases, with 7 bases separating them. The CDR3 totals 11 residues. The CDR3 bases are TGTGCCAGCAGTCGTGAGAACGAGCAGTACTTC. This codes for CASSRENEQYF.